These 26 T cell receptor beta chains were sequenced from one sample in a study of blood T cells in healthy people across ages. Primed by a sample-barcoded 5' primer and a J-beta primer mix, a second PCR proceeded for 7 to 11 cycles. A single record per CDR3 protein comes from TCRdb applying MiXCR to the 5' RACE reads. The sample lists under 1,000,000 distinct CDR3 sequences, around 34% occurring once. The sample was blood. The receptors originated from a man aged 18 to 30 in good health.

In this sample, this clonotype turned up a few times. V is TRBV14 and J is TRBJ2-5; no firm D call. Germline CDR1 is SGHDN and CDR2 is FVKESK. Trimming shortened V by 0 bases and J by 0 bases, and 8 bases separated the two germline ends. This CDR3 contains 15 residues. This CDR3 is CASSQDFTNQETQYF. The CDR3 region has the DNA TGTGCCAGCAGCCAAGATTTCACAAACCAAGAGACCCAGTACTTC.

The rearrangement links TRBV7-2 to TRBJ2-1, with D perhaps TRBD1 (6 bases). Germline CDR1 SGHTA, CDR2 FQGNSA. This CDR3 comprises 14 residues. The V gene lost 2 bases and the J gene lost 5 bases, with 10 bases spanning the gap. The CDR3 bases are TGTGCCAGCAGCTTATACGGACAGAACAATGAGCAGTTCTTC. It yields the protein CASSLYGQNNEQFF.

The V call is TRBV29-1, the J call TRBJ2-1; 7 bases are a match to TRBD2. The last part of the DNA fits TRBJ2-7 better; the J call may be wrong. The CDR3 has 14 residues. The germline V gene encodes CDR1 SQVTM and CDR2 ANQGSEA. CDR3 sequence reads: CSVGGLSSYNEQYF. For the CDR3, the DNA is TGCAGCGTTGGGGGACTAAGCTCCTACAATGAGCAGTACTTC.

This rearrangement joins TRBV12-3 or TRBV12-4 to TRBJ1-1; D possibly corresponds to TRBD1 (5 bases). The CDR3 has 16 residues. V was shortened by 0 bases and J by 3 bases, with 14 bases between the two germline ends. CDR3 in DNA: TGTGCCAGCAGTTTAGCGCAGGGCAATGGGGACACTGAAGCTTTCTTT. Its protein is CASSLAQGNGDTEAFF.

The chain has TRBV6-2 or TRBV6-3 and TRBJ1-4; 9 bases line up with TRBD1. Germline values: CDR1 MNHEY, CDR2 SVGEGT. The length of the CDR3 is 15 residues. With V trimmed by 5 bases and J by 8 bases, 9 bases remained unmatched. The CDR3 loop reads CASSPWTGVEEKLFF. Here the CDR3 DNA reads TGTGCCAGCAGTCCCTGGACAGGGGTAGAAGAAAAACTGTTTTTT.

This clonotype was recorded a few times. V is TRBV9 and J is TRBJ2-1, with D perhaps matching TRBD2 (6 bases). The J call is uncertain, as TRBJ2-7 better fits the DNA end. Germline V gene data show CDR1 as SGDLS and CDR2 as YYNGEE. The CDR3 is 19 residues long. CDR3 DNA: TGTGCCAGCAGCGTAGTAGGGGAGGCGTACTGGAGCTCCTACAATGAGCAGTACTTC. It translates to CASSVVGEAYWSSYNEQYF.

This clonotype was picked up a small number of times. The V and J genes are TRBV28 and TRBJ1-5; D is possibly TRBD1 (6 bases). CDR1 MDHEN and CDR2 SYDVKM come from the germline V gene. Trimming removed 5 bases at V and 4 bases at J, with 18 bases between. The CDR3 totals 16 residues. The CDR3 loop is CASSPPHDRPNQPQHF. The CDR3 region has the DNA TGTGCCAGCAGTCCCCCCCATGACAGGCCAAATCAGCCCCAGCATTTT. Full variable domain (rest looked up from reference TRBV28 and TRBJ1-5): DVKVTQSSRYLVKRTGEKVFLECVQDMDHENMFWYRQDPGLGLRLIYFSYDVKMKEKGDIPEGYSVSREKKERFSLILESASTNQTSMYLCASSPPHDRPNQPQHFGDGTRLSIL.

The chain links TRBV7-9 to TRBJ1-4, with 7 bases aligning to TRBD1. Germline V gene lookup returns CDR1 SEHNR and CDR2 FQNEAQ (reference sequence). The CDR3 is 15 amino acids. V trimming: 5 bases; J trimming: 8 bases; junction bases outside the gene matches: 11. The CDR3: CASSPGRGQVEKLFF. CDR3 DNA sequence: TGTGCCAGCAGCCCCGGGAGGGGGCAGGTGGAAAAACTGTTTTTT.

On this clonotype itself: One junction end does not reproduce the germline sequence, and a read error may be involved. The chain couples TRBV28 to TRBJ1-1, with D uncertain. Germline CDR1 and CDR2: MDHEN and SYDVKM. CDR3 length: 14 amino acids. The CDR3 loop is CANSPQRVNTEAFF. The DNA of the CDR3 is TGTGCCAACAGTCCCCAGAGGGTGAACACTGAAGCTTTCTTT. Full variable domain (remainder filled in from reference TRBV28 and TRBJ1-1): DVKVTQSSRYLVKRTGEKVFLECVQDMDHENMFWYRQDPGLGLRLIYFSYDVKMKEKGDIPEGYSVSREKKERFSLILESASTNQTSMYLCANSPQRVNTEAFFGQGTRLTVV.

The chain links TRBV29-1 to TRBJ2-1; TRBD2 matches 7 bases. The end of the DNA aligns better with TRBJ2-7, so the J call may be wrong. The germline V gene encodes CDR1 SQVTM and CDR2 ANQGSEA. CDR3 length: 14 amino acids. The CDR3 sequence is CSVEGRVPYNEQYF. The CDR3 DNA sequence: TGCAGCGTTGAGGGGAGGGTCCCCTACAATGAGCAGTACTTC.

The V and J genes are TRBV5-6 and TRBJ2-1, with D possibly TRBD2 on 7 matching bases. Germline lookup yields CDR1 SGHDT and CDR2 YYEEEE. This CDR3 contains 15 residues. Trimming stripped 4 bases from V and 7 bases from J, with 18 bases between. The CDR3 reads CASSHLGGLGNEQFF. CDR3 sequence (DNA): TGTGCCAGCAGCCACCTGGGGGGGCTGGGGAATGAGCAGTTCTTC.

The chain employs TRBV12-3 or TRBV12-4 and TRBJ2-2; D not certain. Trimming shortened V by 6 bases and J by 1 base, and 18 bases separated the two germline ends. CDR3 size: 17 residues. Here the CDR3 DNA reads TGTGCCAGCAGCTCCTCTTCCGGGCCCCAGAACACCGGGGAGCTGTTTTTT. Protein sequence: CASSSSSGPQNTGELFF.

This clonotype was seen more than once but under ten times. This rearrangement joins TRBV5-1 to TRBJ2-5; no definite D call. Trimming shortened V by 3 bases and J by 3 bases, and 9 bases separated the two germline ends. The CDR3 runs 13 residues. Germline V gene data show CDR1 as SGHRS and CDR2 as YFSETQ. CDR3 region: CASSSFSKETQYF. CDR3 DNA: TGCGCCAGCAGCTCGTTCTCCAAAGAGACCCAGTACTTC.

CDR3 region: CASSFNRVRSPLHF. The CDR3 DNA follows: TGTGCCAGCAGTTTCAACAGGGTCCGGTCACCCCTCCACTTT. The chain has TRBV12-3 or TRBV12-4 and TRBJ1-6, with D perhaps matching TRBD1 (6 bases). The CDR3 has 14 residues. The V end lost 3 bases, the J end lost 10 bases, and 13 bases lay between the germline ends.

This clonotype was counted only a few times. The chain is built from TRBV25-1 and TRBJ1-6, with TRBD1 matching over 8 bases. Per germline, CDR1 MGHDK and CDR2 SYGVNS. The V segment lost 5 bases and the J segment 5 bases; nucleotides outside the gene matches: 2. The CDR3 runs 14 residues. CDR3 region: CASSWGQDNSPLHF. CDR3 in DNA: TGTGCCAGCAGTTGGGGACAGGATAATTCACCCCTCCACTTT.

Remarks on this clonotype: This sequence may be a read error, since a much larger clone differs from it by one base. The chain links TRBV12-3 or TRBV12-4 to TRBJ2-1; D is undetermined. This CDR3 comprises 15 residues. The V and J ends lost 0 bases and 13 bases respectively, with 19 bases between them. In nucleotides, the CDR3 is TGTGCCAGCAGTTTAGCGCTATCACGGCAAGAGACCCAGTTCTTC. Its translation is CASSLALSRQETQFF.

This clonotype was picked up one time. The V gene is TRBV7-9, the J gene TRBJ1-1; D unclear. Germline CDR1 reads SEHNR; CDR2 reads FQNEAQ (reference sequence). Trimming took 1 base from V and 4 from J, leaving 10 bases between them. This CDR3 spans 14 amino acids. CDR3 DNA sequence: TGTGCCAGCAGCTTAGTAAACCCGGCCACTGAAGCTTTCTTT. This sequence encodes CASSLVNPATEAFF.

This clonotype has only a few counts. The chain employs TRBV12-3 or TRBV12-4 and TRBJ1-1; D might be TRBD1 (6 bases). Deletions cut 3 bases from V and 2 bases from J, with 10 bases between. The CDR3 runs to 14 residues. The CDR3 sequence: CASSFPDRNTEAFF. The CDR3, as DNA: TGTGCCAGCAGTTTCCCGGACAGAAACACTGAAGCTTTCTTT.

This clonotype has a handful of counts. The chain links TRBV20-1 to TRBJ2-7; TRBD1 matches 12 bases. V lost 4 bases and J lost 4; bases outside the gene matches: 5. Germline CDR1 DFQATT, CDR2 SNEGSKA (reference sequence). CDR3 length equals 14 residues. As DNA, the CDR3 is TGCAGTGCTACCCGGGACAGGGGGCTGTACGAGCAGTACTTC. This encodes CSATRDRGLYEQYF.

This clonotype has a count of ten or more. V usage is TRBV12-3 or TRBV12-4 and J usage is TRBJ2-5; D possibly matches TRBD1 or TRBD2 (6 bases each). The V gene lost 0 bases and the J gene lost 0 bases, with 8 bases spanning the gap. This CDR3 region has 15 residues. The CDR3 protein is CASSLAGGNQETQYF. CDR3 DNA sequence: TGTGCCAGCAGTTTAGCGGGGGGCAACCAAGAGACCCAGTACTTC.

The gene calls are TRBV12-3 or TRBV12-4 and TRBJ2-1; D is undetermined. V dropped 3 bases and J dropped 4 bases, with 13 bases sitting between them. This CDR3 has 15 amino acids. In DNA form, the CDR3 reads TGTGCCAGCAGTTTTGGGCTAGTGGAATACAATGAGCAGTTCTTC. Its protein product is CASSFGLVEYNEQFF.

The chain links TRBV5-1 to TRBJ2-3; D unresolved. Trimming left V 0 bases short and J 0 bases short, with 11 bases between. Germline CDR1 and CDR2: SGHRS and YFSETQ. The CDR3 runs to 16 residues. As DNA, the CDR3 is TGCGCCAGCAGCTTGGGTAACCTTGACAGCACAGATACGCAGTATTTT. This gives the protein CASSLGNLDSTDTQYF.

The chain combines TRBV5-1 with TRBJ2-3, with TRBD2 matching 8 bases. The V gene's germline CDR1 is SGHRS and CDR2 YFSETQ. The CDR3 runs to 18 residues. Trimming at V came to 1 base and at J to 3 bases, leaving 13 bases not matched to a gene. CDR3 sequence reads: CASSLRGLEIGGTDTQYF. CDR3 nucleotide sequence: TGCGCCAGCAGCTTGAGGGGACTAGAAATTGGAGGGACAGATACGCAGTATTTT.

The V gene is TRBV19, the J gene TRBJ1-5; D unclear. CDR1 and CDR2 (germline): LNHDA, SQIVND (reference sequence). V dropped 10 bases and J dropped 0 bases, with 19 bases sitting between them. This CDR3 is 16 amino acids long. CDR3 nucleotide sequence: TGTGCCACTAGCCGAGGGCGGAGCACTAGCAATCAGCCCCAGCATTTT. As protein: CATSRGRSTSNQPQHF.

CDR3 sequence: CASSLAGGHQPYEQYF. The CDR3 DNA sequence: TGTGCCAGCAGCTTGGCGGGGGGACACCAACCCTACGAGCAGTACTTC. The V call is TRBV7-2, the J call TRBJ2-7; 8 bases are shared with TRBD2. Germline values: CDR1 SGHTA, CDR2 FQGNSA. There are 16 residues in the CDR3. The V gene end was trimmed by 3 bases and the J gene end by 2 bases; junction bases not matched to a gene: 9.

In this sample, this clonotype turned up a few times. V usage is TRBV6-2 or TRBV6-3 and J usage is TRBJ1-1; possibly TRBD1 for D (5 bases). CDR1 is MNHEY and CDR2 is SVGEGT in the germline V gene. Trimming stripped 6 bases from V and 4 bases from J, with 9 bases between. This CDR3 has 12 residues. The CDR3 bases are TGTGCCAGCAGGCCGACAGTCACTGAAGCTTTCTTT. Residues: CASRPTVTEAFF.